The rows below give T cell receptor beta chains drawn from one sample of a study of blood T cell repertoires in COVID-19. Here immunoSEQ multiplex PCR was the method, and the copy in TCRdb shows in-frame clones only, minus some. The data contain roughly 250,000 clones, about 84% of them singletons. Sequencing was performed on PBMCs or T cells enriched from blood (not recorded which). These receptors were obtained from a woman in her fifties or sixties who had recovered from COVID-19. CDR3s include the opening cysteine and the closing phenylalanine or tryptophan. Fields, in order: J gene, D gene, V gene, clone size, CDR3 protein, CDR3 DNA. D genes are given only for firm matches. Size values are once, few and many counts, or a class for expanded clones, and some rows have none.

J gene: TRBJ2-5
D gene: TRBD2
V gene: TRBV7-9
clone size: NA
CDR3 protein: CASSLTSPQETQYF
CDR3 DNA: TGTGCCAGCAGCCTGACTAGCCCACAAGAGACCCAGTACTTC

J gene: TRBJ1-1
D gene: NA
V gene: TRBV5-1
clone size: NA
CDR3 protein: CASSTRGVGTEAFF
CDR3 DNA: TGCGCCAGCAGCACCAGGGGTGTCGGCACTGAAGCTTTCTTT

J gene: TRBJ2-7
D gene: NA
V gene: TRBV28
clone size: NA
CDR3 protein: CASTLLRGRLYEQYF
CDR3 DNA: TGTGCCAGCACCCTATTGAGGGGGAGACTCTACGAGCAGTACTTC

J gene: TRBJ1-1
D gene: NA
V gene: TRBV10-2
clone size: NA
CDR3 protein: CASSEGVGRTEAFF
CDR3 DNA: TGCGCCAGCAGTGAGGGGGTAGGGAGAACTGAAGCTTTCTTT

J gene: TRBJ2-1
D gene: NA
V gene: TRBV7-9
clone size: NA
CDR3 protein: CASSHGQHNEQFF
CDR3 DNA: TGTGCCAGCAGCCACGGACAGCACAATGAGCAGTTCTTC

J gene: TRBJ2-1
D gene: TRBD1
V gene: TRBV6-2/TRBV6-3
clone size: NA
CDR3 protein: CASSYKGAGGNEQFF
CDR3 DNA: TGTGCCAGCAGTTACAAGGGGGCAGGGGGAAATGAGCAGTTCTTC

J gene: TRBJ1-6
D gene: NA
V gene: TRBV30
clone size: NA
CDR3 protein: CAWSVQSYNSPLHF
CDR3 DNA: TGTGCCTGGAGTGTACAGAGCTATAATTCACCCCTCCACTTT

J gene: TRBJ2-5
D gene: TRBD1
V gene: TRBV4-3
clone size: NA
CDR3 protein: CASSHHGQGGETQYF
CDR3 DNA: TGCGCCAGCAGCCATCACGGACAGGGAGGAGAGACCCAGTACTTC

J gene: TRBJ2-4
D gene: TRBD1
V gene: TRBV19
clone size: NA
CDR3 protein: CASSTTGKGAKNIQYF
CDR3 DNA: TGTGCCAGTAGTACGACAGGGAAGGGAGCCAAAAACATTCAGTACTTC

J gene: TRBJ1-6
D gene: NA
V gene: TRBV5-4
clone size: NA
CDR3 protein: CASSSLGGDVVSPLHF
CDR3 DNA: TGTGCCAGCAGCTCGTTAGGGGGGGACGTTGTTTCACCCCTCCACTTT

J gene: TRBJ1-4
D gene: TRBD1
V gene: TRBV4-1
clone size: NA
CDR3 protein: CASSQEWGRQGEKLFF
CDR3 DNA: TGCGCCAGCAGCCAAGAGTGGGGGAGACAGGGCGAAAAACTGTTTTTT

J gene: TRBJ1-4
D gene: NA
V gene: TRBV18
clone size: NA
CDR3 protein: CASSPATGGNEKLFF
CDR3 DNA: TGTGCCAGCTCACCTGCGACAGGCGGTAATGAAAAACTGTTTTTT

J gene: TRBJ2-2
D gene: NA
V gene: TRBV10-3
clone size: NA
CDR3 protein: CAINDPGTNTGELFF
CDR3 DNA: TGTGCCATCAACGATCCAGGGACGAACACCGGGGAGCTGTTTTTT

J gene: TRBJ1-2
D gene: NA
V gene: TRBV7-8
clone size: NA
CDR3 protein: CASSLVDYGYTF
CDR3 DNA: TGTGCCAGCAGCTTAGTCGACTATGGCTACACCTTC

J gene: TRBJ2-7
D gene: TRBD2
V gene: TRBV27
clone size: NA
CDR3 protein: CASSTGLAGDYEQYF
CDR3 DNA: TGTGCCAGCAGTACCGGACTAGCGGGAGACTACGAGCAGTACTTC

J gene: TRBJ1-4
D gene: NA
V gene: TRBV28
clone size: NA
CDR3 protein: CASSLLSEKLFF
CDR3 DNA: TGTGCCAGCAGCCTATTGTCGGAAAAACTGTTTTTT

J gene: TRBJ1-3
D gene: NA
V gene: TRBV28
clone size: NA
CDR3 protein: CASTLLGNTIYF
CDR3 DNA: TGTGCCAGCACCCTACTAGGAAACACCATATATTTT

J gene: TRBJ1-1
D gene: TRBD1
V gene: TRBV6-2/TRBV6-3
clone size: NA
CDR3 protein: CASSYRDRGVPEAFF
CDR3 DNA: TGTGCCAGCAGTTACCGCGACAGGGGGGTCCCTGAAGCTTTCTTT

J gene: TRBJ1-5
D gene: NA
V gene: TRBV29-1
clone size: NA
CDR3 protein: CSVGSGWNQPQHF
CDR3 DNA: TGCAGCGTTGGTTCGGGTTGGAATCAGCCCCAGCATTTT

J gene: TRBJ1-2
D gene: TRBD1
V gene: TRBV30
clone size: NA
CDR3 protein: CAWSVGRGIGYTF
CDR3 DNA: TGTGCCTGGAGTGTCGGCAGGGGGATAGGCTACACCTTC

J gene: TRBJ2-2
D gene: NA
V gene: TRBV19
clone size: NA
CDR3 protein: CASSKGRQGNTGELFF
CDR3 DNA: TGTGCCAGTAGTAAAGGAAGGCAGGGCAACACCGGGGAGCTGTTTTTT

J gene: TRBJ2-7
D gene: TRBD2
V gene: TRBV27
clone size: NA
CDR3 protein: CASRPTRDYVYEQYF
CDR3 DNA: TGTGCCAGCAGACCCACCAGGGACTACGTATACGAGCAGTACTTC

J gene: TRBJ2-7
D gene: TRBD2
V gene: TRBV18
clone size: once
CDR3 protein: CASSPGAGGNYEQYF
CDR3 DNA: TGTGCCAGCTCACCAGGGGCGGGAGGGAATTACGAGCAGTACTTC

J gene: TRBJ1-2
D gene: NA
V gene: TRBV4-3
clone size: NA
CDR3 protein: CASSRGEGQGGGYTF
CDR3 DNA: TGCGCCAGCAGCCGCGGAGAAGGCCAAGGGGGTGGCTACACCTTC

J gene: TRBJ1-1
D gene: NA
V gene: TRBV10-3
clone size: NA
CDR3 protein: CAISPQGTEAFF
CDR3 DNA: TGTGCCATCAGTCCTCAGGGCACTGAAGCTTTCTTT

J gene: TRBJ2-2
D gene: TRBD1
V gene: TRBV7-9
clone size: NA
CDR3 protein: CASSPRQGQNTGELFF
CDR3 DNA: TGTGCCAGCAGCCCGCGACAGGGTCAGAACACCGGGGAGCTGTTTTTT

J gene: TRBJ1-2
D gene: TRBD1
V gene: TRBV4-1
clone size: NA
CDR3 protein: CASNSVGQGAGYTF
CDR3 DNA: TGCGCCAGCAACAGCGTCGGACAGGGGGCCGGCTACACCTTC

J gene: TRBJ2-1
D gene: TRBD2
V gene: TRBV6-5
clone size: NA
CDR3 protein: CASSLSAGGYNEQFF
CDR3 DNA: TGTGCCAGCAGCCTCTCGGCGGGAGGTTACAATGAGCAGTTCTTC

J gene: TRBJ1-1
D gene: NA
V gene: TRBV15
clone size: NA
CDR3 protein: CATSITQGRTEAFF
CDR3 DNA: TGTGCCACCAGCATCACTCAGGGTCGCACTGAAGCTTTCTTT

J gene: TRBJ2-1
D gene: TRBD2
V gene: TRBV13
clone size: once
CDR3 protein: CASSLVGGGGYNEQFF
CDR3 DNA: TGTGCCAGCAGCTTAGTCGGCGGGGGGGGTTACAATGAGCAGTTCTTC

J gene: TRBJ1-2
D gene: NA
V gene: TRBV6-5
clone size: NA
CDR3 protein: CASSYGESGYGYTF
CDR3 DNA: TGTGCCAGCAGTTACGGGGAAAGCGGTTATGGCTACACCTTC

J gene: TRBJ1-1
D gene: TRBD1
V gene: TRBV6-5
clone size: NA
CDR3 protein: CASSYIRTGPTEAFF
CDR3 DNA: TGTGCCAGCAGTTACATACGGACAGGGCCCACTGAAGCTTTCTTT

J gene: TRBJ1-2
D gene: NA
V gene: TRBV5-1
clone size: once
CDR3 protein: CASSLVGANGYTF
CDR3 DNA: TGCGCCAGCAGCTTGGTGGGGGCGAATGGCTACACCTTC

J gene: TRBJ2-7
D gene: NA
V gene: TRBV7-2
clone size: few
CDR3 protein: CASSLDRGGQYF
CDR3 DNA: TGTGCCAGCAGCTTAGACAGGGGAGGGCAGTACTTC

J gene: TRBJ1-2
D gene: NA
V gene: TRBV7-2
clone size: once
CDR3 protein: CASSLAAIAGFSGYTF
CDR3 DNA: TGTGCCAGCAGCTTAGCTGCAATCGCGGGATTCAGTGGCTACACCTTC

J gene: TRBJ1-2
D gene: NA
V gene: TRBV4-1
clone size: NA
CDR3 protein: CASSQDLSSVNYGYTF
CDR3 DNA: TGCGCCAGCAGCCAAGATCTGTCCTCCGTGAACTATGGCTACACCTTC

J gene: TRBJ1-4
D gene: NA
V gene: TRBV5-1
clone size: few
CDR3 protein: CASSSVGRSTNEKLFF
CDR3 DNA: TGCGCCAGCAGTTCCGTCGGTCGATCCACTAATGAAAAACTGTTTTTT

J gene: TRBJ2-1
D gene: TRBD1
V gene: TRBV11-2
clone size: NA
CDR3 protein: CASSPTGINEQFF
CDR3 DNA: TGTGCCAGCAGCCCGACAGGGATCAATGAGCAGTTCTTC

J gene: TRBJ1-1
D gene: NA
V gene: TRBV5-1
clone size: NA
CDR3 protein: CASSYYRDMNTEAFF
CDR3 DNA: TGCGCCAGCAGCTATTACCGGGACATGAACACTGAAGCTTTCTTT

J gene: TRBJ2-7
D gene: NA
V gene: TRBV6-5
clone size: NA
CDR3 protein: CASSPERGGEQYF
CDR3 DNA: TGTGCCAGCAGTCCAGAGAGGGGGGGCGAGCAGTACTTC

J gene: TRBJ2-5
D gene: NA
V gene: TRBV5-1
clone size: NA
CDR3 protein: CASSLALPGKGTQYF
CDR3 DNA: TGCGCCAGCAGCTTGGCCCTACCGGGGAAAGGGACCCAGTACTTC

J gene: TRBJ2-5
D gene: TRBD2
V gene: TRBV9
clone size: NA
CDR3 protein: CASPRTSGAEGQETQYF
CDR3 DNA: TGTGCCAGCCCCCGGACTAGCGGGGCGGAGGGGCAAGAGACCCAGTACTTC

J gene: TRBJ2-7
D gene: TRBD2
V gene: TRBV28
clone size: NA
CDR3 protein: CASMRGSSGRGEQYF
CDR3 DNA: TGTGCCAGCATGAGAGGTTCCAGCGGGAGAGGCGAGCAGTACTTC

J gene: TRBJ2-3
D gene: TRBD2
V gene: TRBV14
clone size: once
CDR3 protein: CASGIAGADTQYF
CDR3 DNA: TGTGCCAGCGGAATAGCGGGGGCAGATACGCAGTATTTT

J gene: TRBJ2-7
D gene: TRBD2
V gene: TRBV6-2/TRBV6-3
clone size: NA
CDR3 protein: CASSYFSGRSYEQYF
CDR3 DNA: TGTGCCAGCAGTTACTTTAGCGGGAGGTCCTACGAGCAGTACTTC

J gene: TRBJ2-5
D gene: NA
V gene: TRBV29-1
clone size: NA
CDR3 protein: CSAWARGGRETQYF
CDR3 DNA: TGCAGCGCCTGGGCCCGTGGGGGGAGAGAGACCCAGTACTTC

J gene: TRBJ1-1
D gene: TRBD1
V gene: TRBV6-6
clone size: NA
CDR3 protein: CASTDRGVNTEAFF
CDR3 DNA: TGTGCCAGCACCGACAGGGGAGTGAACACTGAAGCTTTCTTT

J gene: TRBJ1-3
D gene: NA
V gene: TRBV5-1
clone size: NA
CDR3 protein: CASSLGTAERHSGNTIYF
CDR3 DNA: TGCGCCAGCAGCTTGGGGACAGCCGAAAGGCACTCTGGAAACACCATATATTTT

J gene: TRBJ2-2
D gene: NA
V gene: TRBV7-3
clone size: NA
CDR3 protein: CASSKGVDTGELFF
CDR3 DNA: TGTGCCAGCAGTAAGGGGGTAGACACCGGGGAGCTGTTTTTT

J gene: TRBJ1-2
D gene: NA
V gene: TRBV7-3
clone size: NA
CDR3 protein: CASSGPGEHGYTF
CDR3 DNA: TGTGCCAGCAGCGGCCCGGGTGAGCATGGCTACACCTTC

J gene: TRBJ1-1
D gene: NA
V gene: TRBV9
clone size: NA
CDR3 protein: CASSADGTSNTEAFF
CDR3 DNA: TGTGCCAGCAGCGCAGACGGGACATCGAACACTGAAGCTTTCTTT

J gene: TRBJ2-5
D gene: TRBD1
V gene: TRBV7-2
clone size: once
CDR3 protein: CATTRGRETQYF
CDR3 DNA: TGTGCCACCACAAGGGGGCGGGAGACCCAGTACTTC

J gene: TRBJ2-7
D gene: NA
V gene: TRBV28
clone size: once
CDR3 protein: CASSFRNSRYYEQYF
CDR3 DNA: TGTGCCAGCAGTTTTAGGAATAGCCGATACTACGAGCAGTACTTC

J gene: TRBJ1-2
D gene: TRBD1
V gene: TRBV7-9
clone size: NA
CDR3 protein: CASSLRRDRGDGYTF
CDR3 DNA: TGTGCCAGCAGCTTACGGCGGGACAGGGGTGATGGCTACACCTTC

J gene: TRBJ1-6
D gene: NA
V gene: TRBV6-4
clone size: NA
CDR3 protein: CASSDSGAEGSPLHF
CDR3 DNA: TGTGCCAGCAGTGATAGCGGCGCGGAGGGGTCACCCCTCCACTTT